The next 10 T cell receptor beta chains were all read from a single sample in a study of monozygotic twins with cystic fibrosis. Clones were sequenced by immunoSEQ multiplex PCR, and TCRdb holds only the in-frame ones, with some missing. This table has around 26,000 clones, 95% to 97% appearing once. Sequencing used blood. The receptors derive from a girl aged 2-10 years with cystic fibrosis.

This chain uses TRBV4-1 with TRBJ2-3; the D call may be TRBD1 or TRBD2 (5 bases each). V was trimmed by 1 base and J by 7 bases, leaving 9 bases between them. This CDR3 contains 13 residues. CDR1 and CDR2 from the germline V gene are MGHRA and YSYEKL. CDR3: CASSQVRGHTQYF. For the CDR3, the DNA is TGCGCCAGCAGCCAAGTACGGGGACATACGCAGTATTTT.

The rearrangement links TRBV25-1 to TRBJ2-5, with D perhaps TRBD1 (5 bases). The CDR3 is 13 amino acids. Germline CDR1 is MGHDK and CDR2 is SYGVNS. Deletions cut 7 bases from V and 1 base from J, with 10 bases between. The CDR3 sequence is CASNRQAQETQYF. The CDR3 nucleotides are TGTGCCAGCAACAGGCAGGCCCAAGAGACCCAGTACTTC.

This clone was seen once. The rearrangement uses TRBV27 and TRBJ2-5; 9 bases agree with TRBD1. There are 15 residues in the CDR3. The V gene end was trimmed by 6 bases and the J gene end by 4 bases; junction bases not matched to a gene: 9. Germline V gene sequence: CDR1 MNHEY, CDR2 SMNVEV (reference sequence). The CDR3 reads CASSSWRQGGETQYF. Here the CDR3 DNA reads TGTGCCAGCAGCTCCTGGCGACAGGGGGGAGAGACCCAGTACTTC.

The CDR3 region is CASGGGNIQYF. CDR3 in DNA: TGTGCCAGCGGCGGAGGAAACATTCAGTACTTC. V gene TRBV7-2 combines with J gene TRBJ2-4; D possibly corresponds to TRBD2 (5 bases). CDR1 SGHTA and CDR2 FQGNSA come from the germline V gene. Trimming took off 8 bases at V and 6 bases at J, with 8 bases between the two ends. The CDR3 length is 11 residues.

This chain uses TRBV4-2 with TRBJ1-1; D remains unclear. The CDR3 runs to 13 residues. Germline assignment: CDR1 LGHNA and CDR2 YNFKEQ. Between the trimmed V and J ends, which lost 4 bases and 4 bases, there was a span of 10 bases. The CDR3 sequence is CASSPGVRTEAFF. CDR3 nucleotide sequence: TGTGCCAGCAGCCCCGGGGTCCGCACTGAAGCTTTCTTT.

This clone was picked up one time. V usage is TRBV30 and J usage is TRBJ2-3; D call uncertain. Per germline, CDR1 GTSNPN and CDR2 SVGIG (reference sequence). The CDR3 contains 13 residues. V was clipped by 3 bases and J by 4 bases, with 11 bases between them. The CDR3 DNA reads TGTGCCTGGAGCGTCCCGATCCCAGATACGCAGTATTTT. Amino acid sequence: CAWSVPIPDTQYF. The full variable domain, in which reference TRBV30 and TRBJ2-3 provide the parts outside the CDR3, is SQTIHQWPATLVQPVGSPLSLECTVEGTSNPNLYWYRQAAGRGLQLLFYSVGIGQISSEVPQNLSASRPQDRQFILSSKKLLLSDSGFYLCAWSVPIPDTQYFGPGTRLTVL.

This chain links TRBV11-1 with TRBJ2-7, with D tentatively TRBD2 (6 bases). The CDR3 is 16 residues long. Germline V gene data show CDR1 as SGHAT and CDR2 as FQDESV (reference sequence). Deletions cut 5 bases from V and 0 bases from J, with 17 bases between. The CDR3 nucleotides are TGTGCCAGCAGCCTCGCGGGATCGGGGGACTCCTACGAGCAGTACTTC. Protein product: CASSLAGSGDSYEQYF. Drawing the rest from reference TRBV11-1 and TRBJ2-7, the complete variable domain is EAEVAQSPRYKITEKSQAVAFWCDPISGHATLYWYRQILGQGPELLVQFQDESVVDDSQLPKDRFSAERLKGVDSTLKIQPAELGDSAMYLCASSLAGSGDSYEQYFGPGTRLTVT.

This chain uses TRBV19 with TRBJ1-1; unclear D gene. The V and J ends lost 5 bases and 0 bases respectively, with 10 bases between them. Germline assignment: CDR1 LNHDA and CDR2 SQIVND (reference sequence). The CDR3 covers 14 residues. The CDR3 bases are TGTGCCAGTAGTCTGCTGGGCTTGAACACTGAAGCTTTCTTT. Its protein product is CASSLLGLNTEAFF.

The chain combines TRBV6-5 with TRBJ2-1; D possibly corresponds to TRBD2 (6 bases). V gave up 7 bases and J gave up 6 bases, with 16 bases separating them. The CDR3 has 14 residues. CDR1 MNHEY and CDR2 SVGAGI come from the germline V gene. The CDR3: CASKGRQRRNEQFF. DNA for the CDR3: TGTGCCAGCAAGGGGAGGCAGAGGCGCAATGAGCAGTTCTTC.

The V gene is TRBV27, the J gene TRBJ1-5; 8 bases agree with TRBD1. In germline, CDR1 is MNHEY, CDR2 SMNVEV (reference sequence). The CDR3 spans 13 residues. V lost 4 bases, J lost 6 bases, and 2 bases stayed unmatched. The CDR3 here is CASSSGTGQPQHF. CDR3 sequence (DNA): TGTGCCAGCAGTTCCGGGACAGGTCAGCCCCAGCATTTT.